The 15 T cell receptor beta chains below come from one sample, sequenced in a study of regulatory T cells in long-lasting Graves disease. As to time point: persistent/refractory GD, antithyroid drugs over 5 years with positive TRAb. Scientists built the TCR library using RNA that was extracted from PBMCs. Both iRepertoire HTBI primers and Arm-PCR of CDR3 regions were used to build the TCR beta libraries. TCRdb re-analysed the multiplex PCR reads in MiXCR, keeping a single row per CDR3 protein. The sample has some 450,000 distinct CDR3 sequences; 23% are singletons. The source was peripheral blood mononuclear cells (PBMCs), collected when the disease was refractory, from a patient treated with antithyroid drugs. Receptors were obtained from a female donor with Graves disease.

This clonotype was found many times. This rearrangement joins TRBV15 to TRBJ1-1; no definite D call. Trimming cost V 4 bases and J 0 bases, with 12 bases left between them. The CDR3 is made up of 15 amino acids. Per germline, CDR1 LNHNV and CDR2 YYDKDF (reference sequence). CDR3 sequence reads: CATSTRNKMNTEAFF. CDR3 coding DNA: TGTGCCACCAGCACCAGGAACAAGATGAACACTGAAGCTTTCTTT.

The chain recombines TRBV5-1 with TRBJ2-7, with TRBD2 matching 8 bases. Germline V lookup: CDR1 SGHRS, CDR2 YFSETQ. V was pared by 4 bases and J by 1 base, with 10 bases of the junction left unmatched. The CDR3 covers 16 residues. The CDR3 region has the DNA TGCGCCAGCAGCAGCACGGGACTAGTTATGTCCTACGAGCAGTACTTC. It codes for CASSSTGLVMSYEQYF.

In this sample, this clonotype turned up many times. The chain employs TRBV28 and TRBJ2-5, with TRBD2 identical over 9 bases. The CDR3 totals 15 residues. V lost 5 bases, J lost 3 bases, and 7 bases stayed unmatched. Germline values: CDR1 MDHEN, CDR2 SYDVKM. This CDR3 reads CASSRSGRLEETQYF. The CDR3 DNA follows: TGTGCCAGCAGTCGTAGCGGGAGATTAGAAGAGACCCAGTACTTC.

At least ten counts were recorded for this clonotype. This chain connects TRBV30 to TRBJ1-2, with D perhaps TRBD1 (5 bases). The CDR3 sequence is 13 residues long. Germline V CDR1 and CDR2: GTSNPN, SVGIG (reference sequence). Trimming removed 0 bases from V and 4 bases from J, with 9 bases in between. The CDR3 DNA is TGTGCCTGGAGTGTGACGGGACTCTATGGCTACACCTTC. Its translation is CAWSVTGLYGYTF.

This clonotype came up many times. This chain connects TRBV2 to TRBJ2-4, with 8 bases that match TRBD1. Germline V lookup: CDR1 SNHLY, CDR2 FYNNEI. The J segment lost 0 bases and the V segment lost 5 bases, leaving 9 bases of the junction unmatched. The CDR3 length is 17 residues. Here the CDR3 reads CASSLAPGQVAKNIQYF. CDR3 nucleotides: TGTGCCAGCAGTCTCGCGCCGGGACAGGTAGCCAAAAACATTCAGTACTTC. The variable domain in full, completed from reference TRBV2 and TRBJ2-4, reads EPEVTQTPSHQVTQMGQEVILRCVPISNHLYFYWYRQILGQKVEFLVSFYNNEISEKSEIFDDQFSVERPDGSNFTLKIRSTKLEDSAMYFCASSLAPGQVAKNIQYFGAGTRLSVL.

This clonotype was observed at least ten times. The rearrangement links TRBV6-5 to TRBJ1-2; perhaps TRBD1 as D (5 bases). The V gene lost 0 bases and the J gene lost 3 bases, with 11 bases spanning the gap. Germline V gene sequence: CDR1 MNHEY, CDR2 SVGAGI. This CDR3 comprises 15 residues. In nucleotides, the CDR3 is TGTGCCAGCAGTTACTCCGGGGCCGGGGACTATGGCTACACCTTC. Translated: CASSYSGAGDYGYTF.

This clonotype occurred a few times. This chain's CDR3 is CAISETVNYGYTF. CDR3 nucleotide sequence: TGTGCCATCAGTGAGACAGTTAACTATGGCTACACCTTC. J is TRBJ1-2 and V is TRBV10-3, with D unresolved. Germline V gives CDR1 ENHRY, CDR2 SYGVKD. Trimming left V 2 bases short and J 1 base short, with 5 bases between. The CDR3 has 13 residues.

This chain links TRBV10-3 with TRBJ2-1, with TRBD2 as a possible D gene (5 bases). The CDR3 consists of 15 residues. CDR1 is ENHRY and CDR2 is SYGVKD in the germline V gene. The V end was cut by 3 bases, the J end by 5 bases, with 14 bases between. For the CDR3, the DNA is TGTGCCATCAGTGATATCCAGCGGAACAACAATGAGCAGTTCTTC. This codes for CAISDIQRNNNEQFF.

This clonotype was observed many times. V is TRBV2 and J is TRBJ1-2; 10 bases are a match to TRBD1. This CDR3 region has 14 residues. Trimming at V came to 6 bases and at J to 4 bases, leaving 5 bases not matched to a gene. Germline V gene lookup returns CDR1 SNHLY and CDR2 FYNNEI. In nucleotides, the CDR3 is TGTGCCAGCAGAGTTGGACAGGGGGTCTATGGCTACACCTTC. Its protein is CASRVGQGVYGYTF.

This clonotype has a handful of counts. In nucleotides, the CDR3 is TGTGCCAGCAGCTTAGGCGAGGGAAACATTCAGTACTTC. Protein: CASSLGEGNIQYF. This sequence joins TRBV7-3 and TRBJ2-4; D is possibly TRBD2 (5 bases). Germline CDR1 SGHTA, CDR2 FQGTGA. With 2 bases removed from V and 6 bases from J, the gap between germline ends came to 8 bases. The CDR3 length is 13 residues.

This clonotype was detected many times. The chain links TRBV6-1 to TRBJ1-1; D is unclear. Deletions cut 3 bases from V and 1 base from J, with 9 bases between. This CDR3 has 14 residues. Germline V gene data show CDR1 as MNHNS and CDR2 as SASEGT. The CDR3 DNA sequence: TGTGCCAGCAGTGATCAAAAGTGGAACACTGAAGCTTTCTTT. It specifies CASSDQKWNTEAFF.

This clonotype showed up many times. J is TRBJ1-2 and V is TRBV6-1; D is uncertain. V lost 2 bases and J 7 bases, leaving 14 bases between the germline ends. Germline V gives CDR1 MNHNS, CDR2 SASEGT. The CDR3 extends over 14 amino acids. The CDR3 coding sequence is TGTGCCAGCAGTGAAATATCAACGGGCTCTGGCTACACCTTC. Translating gives CASSEISTGSGYTF.

Only a few counts were recorded for this clonotype. CDR3 bases: TGCGCCAGCAGCCCCGGGGGAGCGGGGATTCAGTACTTC. It is translated as CASSPGGAGIQYF. This chain links TRBV5-1 with TRBJ2-4; 7 nucleotides align to TRBD2. Germline V gives CDR1 SGHRS, CDR2 YFSETQ. This CDR3 has 13 residues. V dropped 4 bases and J dropped 10; count of bases not matched to a gene: 8. The full variable domain, rest sourced from reference TRBV5-1 and TRBJ2-4, is KAGVTQTPRYLIKTRGQQVTLSCSPISGHRSVSWYQQTPGQGLQFLFEYFSETQRNKGNFPGRFSGRQFSNSRSEMNVSTLELGDSALYLCASSPGGAGIQYFGAGTRLSVL.

Of note for this clonotype: A much more abundant neighbour one base away suggests this may be a read error. The chain links TRBV20-1 to TRBJ1-1; D is uncertain. This CDR3 has 13 residues. Germline V gene sequence: CDR1 DFQATT, CDR2 SNEGSKA (reference sequence). With 0 bases removed from V and 4 bases from J, the gap between germline ends came to 9 bases. In DNA, the CDR3 is TGCAGTGCTAGAGATGTGGCGGGCACTGAAGCTTTCTTT. This gives the protein CSARDVAGTEAFF.

The chain joins TRBV5-1 to TRBJ1-3; D perhaps matches TRBD1 (5 bases). The CDR3 loop spans 14 amino acids. Germline-derived CDR1 and CDR2 are SGHRS and YFSETQ. V lost 3 bases and J 8 bases, leaving 15 bases between the germline ends. CDR3 loop: CASSSGRSGDTIYF. The CDR3 region has the DNA TGCGCCAGCAGCTCGGGACGGTCCGGAGACACCATATATTTT. The full variable domain, its missing parts supplied by reference TRBV5-1 and TRBJ1-3, is KAGVTQTPRYLIKTRGQQVTLSCSPISGHRSVSWYQQTPGQGLQFLFEYFSETQRNKGNFPGRFSGRQFSNSRSEMNVSTLELGDSALYLCASSSGRSGDTIYFGEGSWLTVV.